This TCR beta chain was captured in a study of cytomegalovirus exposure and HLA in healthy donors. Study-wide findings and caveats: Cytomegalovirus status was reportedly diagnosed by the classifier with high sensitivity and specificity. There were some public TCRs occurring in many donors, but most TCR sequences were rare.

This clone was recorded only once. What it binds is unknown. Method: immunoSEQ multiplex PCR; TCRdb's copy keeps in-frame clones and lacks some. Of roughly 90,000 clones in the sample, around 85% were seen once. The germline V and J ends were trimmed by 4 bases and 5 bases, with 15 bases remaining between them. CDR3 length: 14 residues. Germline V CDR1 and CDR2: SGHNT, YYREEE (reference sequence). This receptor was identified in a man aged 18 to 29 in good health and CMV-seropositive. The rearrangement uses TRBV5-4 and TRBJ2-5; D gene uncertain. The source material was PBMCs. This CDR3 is CASSPAQVTETQYF. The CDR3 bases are TGTGCCAGCAGCCCAGCCCAGGTTACTGAGACCCAGTACTTC.